This passage covers 18 T cell receptor beta chains from one sample sequenced in a study of neurological immune-mediated disorders. TCRdb passed the 5' RACE reads through MiXCR, listing each CDR3 protein once. The data show 55,000 to 75,000 distinct CDR3 sequences, around 2.3% seen once. Specimen: PBMCs. Receptor source: a man aged 45-65 years with multiple sclerosis.

This clonotype was observed many times. The gene calls are TRBV7-8 and TRBJ2-3; TRBD2 aligns across 9 bases. The CDR3 spans 17 residues. Germline values: CDR1 SGHVS, CDR2 FQNEAQ. V lost 1 base and J lost 9; bases outside the gene matches: 14. DNA of the CDR3: TGTGCCAGCAGCTTAGAGGCCCCTGGCGGGGGGGCCGTCACGCAGTATTTT. Protein sequence: CASSLEAPGGGAVTQYF.

This clonotype appeared many times. V gene TRBV12-3 or TRBV12-4 combines with J gene TRBJ2-2, with D possibly matching TRBD1 (6 bases). Trimming took off 6 bases at V and 5 bases at J, with 16 bases between the two ends. This CDR3 has 15 amino acids. The CDR3 here is CASSYRVERTGELFF. The CDR3 nucleotides are TGTGCCAGCAGCTACAGGGTTGAGCGAACCGGGGAGCTGTTTTTT.

This clonotype was recorded many times. The chain carries TRBV20-1 and TRBJ1-1; D uncertain. This CDR3 has 11 amino acids. The germline gives CDR1 DFQATT, CDR2 SNEGSKA (reference sequence). Between the trimmed V and J ends, which lost 4 bases and 6 bases, there was a span of 9 bases. The DNA of the CDR3 is TGCAGTGCTACTACGTCTTCTGAAGCTTTCTTT. Protein product: CSATTSSEAFF.

This clonotype was found many times. Mismatch with germline at one junction end may stem from a read error. The chain carries TRBV5-1 and TRBJ1-5, with D possibly being TRBD1 (5 bases). CDR1 and CDR2 (germline): SGHRS, YFSETQ. CDR3 length equals 15 residues. The CDR3 DNA reads as TGCGCCAGCAGTTTGGACACAGGAAGCAATCAGCCCCAGCATTTT. Translation: CASSLDTGSNQPQHF.

This clonotype was seen many times. The chain combines TRBV20-1 with TRBJ2-7; 8 bases fit TRBD2. The germline V gene encodes CDR1 DFQATT and CDR2 SNEGSKA (reference sequence). The CDR3 consists of 17 residues. The V and J ends lost 2 bases and 5 bases, in that order; junction bases with no gene match: 17. CDR3 bases: TGCAGTGCTAGACCCAGAACGGGGGGGAAACGGTTCGACGAGCAGTACTTC. It codes for CSARPRTGGKRFDEQYF.

This clonotype was picked up many times. This chain connects TRBV5-1 to TRBJ1-1; 9 bases match TRBD1. The CDR3 is made up of 15 amino acids. The trim removed 4 bases at V and 4 bases at J, leaving 8 bases unmatched. The germline gives CDR1 SGHRS, CDR2 YFSETQ. The CDR3 loop is CASSLRTGAGTEAFF. CDR3 DNA: TGCGCCAGCAGCCTCCGGACAGGGGCGGGCACTGAAGCTTTCTTT.

To note about this clonotype: A read error may be the cause here, since a much bigger clone is one base away. The chain combines TRBV6-2 or TRBV6-3 with TRBJ2-6, with 7 bases lining up with TRBD1. CDR3 length: 16 amino acids. The germline gives CDR1 MNHEY, CDR2 SVGEGT. The CDR3 is CASSRQGNSGAKVLTF. The CDR3 region has the DNA TGTGCCAGCAGCCGACAGGGAAACTCTGGGGCCAAAGTCCTGACTTTC.

In this sample, this clonotype turned up many times. The chain couples TRBV27 to TRBJ2-5, with 8 bases identical to TRBD1. Germline values: CDR1 MNHEY, CDR2 SMNVEV (reference sequence). This CDR3 has 13 residues. J lost 7 bases, V lost 6 bases, and 7 bases had no gene match. The CDR3 region is CASSRDRLGTQYF. CDR3 bases: TGTGCCAGCAGCCGGGACAGGTTGGGGACCCAGTACTTC.

This clonotype was seen at least ten times. The CDR3 reads CASSLSVGGGNQPQHF. The CDR3 nucleotides read TGTGCCAGTAGTTTGAGCGTCGGGGGAGGCAATCAGCCCCAGCATTTT. The rearrangement links TRBV19 to TRBJ1-5, with a tentative D call TRBD1 (5 bases). This CDR3 is built from 16 residues. The germline V and J ends were trimmed by 5 bases and 2 bases, with 16 bases remaining between them. Germline V CDR1 and CDR2: LNHDA, SQIVND (reference sequence).

This clonotype was observed at least ten times. The chain's CDR3 is CAISDARNEKLFF. The CDR3 DNA is TGTGCCATCAGTGACGCAAGAAATGAAAAACTGTTTTTT. This chain links TRBV10-3 with TRBJ1-4; D gene ambiguous. The V and J ends lost 3 bases and 5 bases respectively, with 7 bases between them. Germline V gene lookup returns CDR1 ENHRY and CDR2 SYGVKD. The CDR3 length is 13 residues.

This clonotype showed up many times. This chain links TRBV5-1 with TRBJ2-7; 8 bases are a match to TRBD2. V trimming: 0 bases; J trimming: 1 base; junction bases outside the gene matches: 6. Germline CDR1 reads SGHRS; CDR2 reads YFSETQ. CDR3 size: 16 residues. CDR3 sequence: CASSLEAGGGSYEQYF. CDR3 in DNA: TGCGCCAGCAGCTTGGAGGCGGGGGGCGGTTCCTACGAGCAGTACTTC.

At least ten counts were recorded for this clonotype. V usage is TRBV7-2 and J usage is TRBJ1-2; no clear D. The CDR3 consists of 14 residues. Per the germline V gene, CDR1 is SGHTA and CDR2 is FQGNSA. The V and J ends lost 1 base and 2 bases respectively, with 8 bases between them. CDR3 in DNA: TGTGCCAGCAGCTTAGGTTGGATAAACTATGGCTACACCTTC. Its protein is CASSLGWINYGYTF.

This clonotype showed up many times. This rearrangement joins TRBV5-1 to TRBJ2-5, with a tentative D call TRBD2 (7 bases). The V gene's germline CDR1 is SGHRS and CDR2 YFSETQ. The CDR3 runs 17 residues. V was pared by 1 base and J by 2 bases, with 18 bases between. CDR3 bases: TGCGCCAGCAGCTTGCAGGTCGGCGGGGGCCATCAAGAGACCCAGTACTTC. Its protein is CASSLQVGGGHQETQYF.

This clonotype showed up many times. The chain joins TRBV20-1 to TRBJ2-3, with D perhaps TRBD1 (6 bases). The CDR3 has 15 residues. V gave up 3 bases and J gave up 2 bases, with 15 bases separating them. The germline CDR1 and CDR2 sequences are DFQATT and SNEGSKA (reference sequence). The CDR3 loop is CSASLDRGSTDTQYF. CDR3 in DNA: TGCAGTGCTAGCCTGGACAGAGGATCCACAGATACGCAGTATTTT.

This clonotype was counted at least ten times. The V call is TRBV1, the J call TRBJ1-2; the D call of TRBD1 is as the table states it, not checked on the DNA. TRBV1 is labeled a pseudogene. There are 16 residues in the CDR3. CDR3 nucleotide sequence: TGCACCAGCAGCCAAGAGATCGGGGCCAAACGAGTCGGCTACACCTTC. It yields the protein CTSSQEIGAKRVGYTF.

This clonotype was seen ten or more times. This rearrangement joins TRBV10-3 to TRBJ2-3; D may be TRBD1 or TRBD2 (7 bases each). Trimming removed 6 bases from V and 6 bases from J, with 22 bases in between. The CDR3 is 16 amino acids. In germline, CDR1 is ENHRY, CDR2 SYGVKD. DNA for the CDR3: TGTGCCATCAGAATAAGACAGGGAGGGGAATTTGATACGCAGTATTTT. Translating gives CAIRIRQGGEFDTQYF.

This clonotype was counted at least ten times. V usage is TRBV5-1 and J usage is TRBJ1-3; possibly TRBD1 for D (6 bases). The V and J ends lost 6 bases and 4 bases respectively, with 11 bases between them. Germline V CDR1 and CDR2: SGHRS, YFSETQ. The CDR3 sequence is 13 residues long. CDR3 nucleotide sequence: TGCGCCAGCACCCCAGGGGCAGGAAACACCATATATTTT. It is translated as CASTPGAGNTIYF.

There are many counts of this clonotype. V is TRBV4-3 and J is TRBJ2-7; D may be TRBD1 (6 bases). CDR1 is LGHNA, CDR2 YSLEER, per germline. The CDR3 is made up of 15 amino acids. V lost 4 bases and J lost 0, with 13 bases in between. The chain's CDR3 is CASSPQGPDSYEQYF. The CDR3 DNA follows: TGCGCCAGCAGCCCGCAGGGGCCTGACTCCTACGAGCAGTACTTC.